The rows below give T cell receptor beta chains drawn from one sample of a study of blood T cells in healthy people across ages. MiXCR, applied by TCRdb to the 5' RACE reads, yields one record per CDR3 protein. The profile shows some 940,000 distinct CDR3 sequences, about 28% of them singletons. The sample also formed part of further work on T cells of mothers and their children.

The source material was blood. Source of these receptors: a woman in her thirties or forties in good health. The CDR3 runs from the conserved cysteine through the conserved F or W. A D gene is named only where the DNA matches it firmly. Size values are once, few and many counts, or a class for expanded clones, and some rows have none.

TRBV7-7	.	TRBD1	TRBJ2-1	TGTGCTAGCAGCTTATACAGGGGATTAGGTAATGAGCAGTTCTTC	CASSLYRGLGNEQFF
TRBV12-3/TRBV12-4	many	.	TRBJ1-2	TGTGCCAGCACGGATAACTATGGCTACACCTTC	CASTDNYGYTF
TRBV7-9	.	TRBD2	TRBJ2-5	TGTGCCAGCATTCCGAGCGGGAGGGAGACCCAGTACTTC	CASIPSGRETQYF
TRBV7-3	few	.	TRBJ2-7	TGTACCAGCAGCTCCGCCCGTCAGGACTACGAGCAGTACTTC	CTSSSARQDYEQYF
TRBV5-5	many	.	TRBJ2-7	TGTGCCAGCAGCGACGTCGGGGTCTTTTACGAGCAGTACTTC	CASSDVGVFYEQYF
TRBV5-1	.	TRBD1	TRBJ1-1	TGCGCCAGCAGCTCACAGGGGGACGGGACTGAAGCTTTCTTT	CASSSQGDGTEAFF
TRBV6-4	.	.	TRBJ2-3	TGTGCCAGCAGTGACTGGCGGGGCAGCACAGATACGCAGTATTTT	CASSDWRGSTDTQYF
TRBV7-2	.	.	TRBJ2-3	TGTGCCAGCAGCCCGACGATGGCAGATACGCAGTATTTT	CASSPTMADTQYF
TRBV7-9	.	.	TRBJ2-3	TGTGCCTGCAGCCCATCTGGGACACTTAGCACAGATACGCAGTATTTT	CACSPSGTLSTDTQYF
TRBV20-1	many	TRBD1	TRBJ2-7	TGCAGTGCTACGAAGATGGTCAGGGGGTTGTACGAGCAGTACTTC	CSATKMVRGLYEQYF
TRBV20-1	many	.	TRBJ2-5	TGCAGTGCCCGGAGGATGTCAGGGGCATGGGAGACCCAGTACTTC	CSARRMSGAWETQYF
TRBV10-3	.	TRBD1	TRBJ2-7	TGTGCCATCAGTGCTTCGGACAGGTCCTACGAGCAGTACTTC	CAISASDRSYEQYF
TRBV28	.	TRBD1	TRBJ1-2	TGTGCCAGCAGACTAGACAGGGTTCCCTATGGCTACACCTTC	CASRLDRVPYGYTF
TRBV5-1	.	.	TRBJ2-3	TGCGCCAGCAGCGGAGGGAATGGAGATACGCAGTATTTT	CASSGGNGDTQYF
TRBV7-3	.	.	TRBJ2-2	TGTGCCAGCAGCTTAATGTTGACCGGGGAGCTGTTTTTT	CASSLMLTGELFF
TRBV24-1	.	TRBD2	TRBJ2-1	TGTGCCACCAGTGATAAAGCGGGGACGGGATACAATGAGCAGTTCTTC	CATSDKAGTGYNEQFF
TRBV6-2/TRBV6-3	many	TRBD1	TRBJ1-2	TGTGCCAGCAGTTACCTGGGACAGGGAAACTATGGCTACACCTTC	CASSYLGQGNYGYTF
TRBV7-2	.	.	TRBJ1-2	TGTGCCAGCAGCTTGCCAGGGCTCGGGGGCTATGGCTACACCTTC	CASSLPGLGGYGYTF
TRBV20-1	.	.	TRBJ2-5	TGCAGTGCTAGAGATCCCTGGGACGAGACCCAGTACTTC	CSARDPWDETQYF